This T cell receptor (beta chain) was observed in a study of blood T cell repertoires in COVID-19 (dated by TCRdb to 2019 to 2021). Some background on the complete study: Samples from collaborators originated in the United States, Italy and Spain and spanned both the acute and convalescent phases of COVID-19. The material from the prospective study consisted of cDNA or gDNA derived from T cells, B-cell-depleted T cells, or PBMCs. Deeply sampled blood TCRbeta repertoires from subjects exposed to, actively infected with, or recovered from COVID-19 were included in the dataset. The repertoires were released in a freely available public database meant as a resource for research on the immune response to SARS-CoV-2. The samples were drawn from the first 160 participants of the ongoing ImmuneRACE study and from 1,254 subjects provided by 6 global collaborators. Nearly every sample came with metadata listing a de-identified subject ID, COVID-19 status, age in years and sex. Where HLA class I and class II types were available, the types were taken from metadata supplied by the sample provider, not from assay-based typing.

Study-wide conclusions, independent of this receptor: The quantity of clinical and demographic metadata differed by source and by participant and was supplied without curation.

TCRbeta CDR3 regions were amplified from genomic DNA using the immunoSEQ Assay, a bias-controlled multiplex PCR. On the study's bioinformatics: Within the assay, amplification of reference gene primers was used to estimate how many nucleated cells each sample contained. Sequence reads were collapsed and filtered to measure the absolute abundance of every unique TCRbeta CDR3 rearrangement. For each sample, productive Simpson clonality was calculated as the square root of Simpson's diversity index over productive rearrangements. TCRdb took this table from immuneACCESS and kept in-frame rearrangements with V and J called. Such tables lack part of the clones; where checked against another copy, unresolved V genes explain under half of the gap, and the rest is unexplained. From that table come the V and J calls and clone size; the DNA was used to work out D and trimming. The sample table contains roughly 220,000 clones; only one count was recorded for roughly 84% of them. The ten largest clones add up to 2.9% of the sample.

Comment on this clone: The antigen it binds to is not known. The input lacks base qualities; no much larger clone sits a single base away.

Samples from volunteer blood donors who had recovered from COVID-19 were contributed by a second Seattle source. Whole blood was collected in K2EDTA tubes by collaborating institutions according to the institutions' own protocols. For TCRbeta analysis, collaborators shipped samples as frozen whole blood, isolated PBMCs, or DNA extracted from either of those sample types. The clonotype comes from a man aged 45-65 years who had recovered from COVID-19. The sequencing sample was made of peripheral blood.

The DNA sequence reads TGTGCCAGCAGCTCATGGGGAGACAAGGAGCCCTCCTACAATGAGCAGTTCTTC. Its translation is CASSSWGDKEPSYNEQFF. In this chain, TRBV28 is recombined with TRBJ2-1, and possibly TRBD2, on 5 matching bases. As encoded in the germline V gene, CDR1 is MDHEN while CDR2 is SYDVKM. Reading from cysteine to phenylalanine, the CDR3 counts 18 amino acids. CDR3 DNA only is kept here, 54 bases in frame from base 1. Trimming removed 6 bases from V and 0 bases from J, leaving 21 bases between the germline ends.